The clone carrying this T cell receptor (beta chain) was counted a few times. What it binds is not known. The data were obtained in a study of blood T cells in healthy people across ages. Study-level results: Long-lived donors carried more naive CD4+ cells and greater diversity than aged donors. The lack of PBMC sorting stopped any conclusive naive versus antigen-experienced comparison.

Combining a sample-barcoded 5' primer with a J-beta primer mix, a second PCR ran for 7 to 11 cycles. In TCRdb, the 5' RACE reads were re-called with MiXCR into one record per CDR3 protein. The data show some 750,000 distinct CDR3 sequences, about a fifth seen once. Each of the donors had 8 to 10 milliliters of peripheral blood drawn into EDTA-treated Vacutainer tubes. This clonotype originated in a man aged 70-80 years in good health. The specimen was blood.

This CDR3 is CASGQRTQQFF. CDR3 nucleotides: TGTGCCAGCGGACAAAGGACCCAGCAGTTCTTC. The J gene is TRBJ2-1, the V gene TRBV6-2 or TRBV6-3; TRBD1 might be the D (5 bases). The CDR3 extends over 11 amino acids. Germline V gene lookup returns CDR1 MNHEY and CDR2 SVGEGT. The V end was cut by 8 bases, the J end by 11 bases, with 13 bases between.